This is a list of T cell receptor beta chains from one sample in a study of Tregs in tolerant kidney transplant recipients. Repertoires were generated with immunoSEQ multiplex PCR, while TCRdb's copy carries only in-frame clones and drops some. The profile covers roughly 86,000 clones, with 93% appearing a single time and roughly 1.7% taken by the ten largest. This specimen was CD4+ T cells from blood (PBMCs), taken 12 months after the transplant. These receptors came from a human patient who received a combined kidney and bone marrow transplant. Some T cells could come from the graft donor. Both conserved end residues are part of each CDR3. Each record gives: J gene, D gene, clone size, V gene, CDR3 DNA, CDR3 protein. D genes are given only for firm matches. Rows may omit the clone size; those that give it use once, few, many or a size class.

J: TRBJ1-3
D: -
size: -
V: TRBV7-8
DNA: TGTGCCAGCAGCTTCCTACAGGGCTTCTCTGGAAACACCATATATTTT
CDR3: CASSFLQGFSGNTIYF

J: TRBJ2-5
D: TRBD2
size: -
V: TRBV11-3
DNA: TGTGCCAGCAGCAAATCCGGACTAGCGGGTAGACAAGAGACCCAGTACTTC
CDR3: CASSKSGLAGRQETQYF

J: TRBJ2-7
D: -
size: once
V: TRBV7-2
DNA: TGTGCCAGCAGTTTTAGAGCGGGCGAATCAGAGCAGTACTTC
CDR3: CASSFRAGESEQYF

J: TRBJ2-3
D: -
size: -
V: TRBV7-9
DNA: TGTGCCAGCAGCTTAATAACAGATACGCAGTATTTT
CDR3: CASSLITDTQYF

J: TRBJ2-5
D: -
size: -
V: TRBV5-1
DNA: TGCGCCAGCAGCTTGGTAGAGCGAGAGACCCAGTACTTC
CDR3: CASSLVERETQYF

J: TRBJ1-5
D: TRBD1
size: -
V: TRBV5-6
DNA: TGTGCCAGCAGCGCACAGGGGGCCGGTCAGCCCCAGCATTTT
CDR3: CASSAQGAGQPQHF

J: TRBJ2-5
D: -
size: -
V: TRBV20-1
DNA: TGCAGTGCCCTCTCGGTTGAGACCCAGTACTTC
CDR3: CSALSVETQYF

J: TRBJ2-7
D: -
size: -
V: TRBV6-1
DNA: TGTGCCAGCAGTGAGGCTCTCGAGCAGTACTTC
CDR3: CASSEALEQYF

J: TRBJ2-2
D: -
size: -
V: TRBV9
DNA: TGTGCCAGCAGCAGACGCCTCACGGGGTACACCGGGGAGCTGTTTTTT
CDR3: CASSRRLTGYTGELFF

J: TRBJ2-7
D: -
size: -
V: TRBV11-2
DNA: TGTGCCAGCAGCTTAGTCATTAACAGGGAACAAGCCTACGAGCAGTACTTC
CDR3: CASSLVINREQAYEQYF